This TCR beta chain was found in a study of shared clonotypes between healthy human individuals. Study details: Donors, aged 18 to 49, were a couple of women and three men.

About this clone: The antigen is unknown.

Study findings and constraints: The generation probabilities recorded for non-shared clonotypes fell below those of clonotypes shared by all four donors.

Measured with immunoSEQ multiplex PCR; TCRdb has only the in-frame clones, and not every one. Found here are under 1,100,000 clones, about 76% of them singletons; the top ten hold approximately 1.3%. This TCR derives from a man younger than 30 in good health. Sample: memory CD4+ T cells sorted from blood. Subset described: CD45RA-negative fraction.

The DNA of the CDR3 is TGTGCCAGCGCGTTAAGGGACTACGAGCAGTACTTC. Its translation is CASALRDYEQYF. This chain links TRBV7-9 with TRBJ2-7; D gene uncertain. Germline values: CDR1 SEHNR, CDR2 FQNEAQ (reference sequence). The V and J ends lost 8 bases and 3 bases respectively, with 11 bases between them. The CDR3 sequence is 12 residues long.